These T cell receptor beta chains were read from a single sample in a study of shared clonotypes between healthy human individuals. Profiling relied on immunoSEQ multiplex PCR, and the TCRdb table lists in-frame clones only, not all of them. The sample includes some 2.4 million clones, approximately 93% of them seen just once. The sequenced sample consisted of naive CD4+ T cells from PBMCs. These TCRs come from a man between 18 and 29 years old in good health. Some clones in this sample may be carry-over from other donors' samples. Each CDR3 is given with its conserved first and last residue. The D gene is left open where the match is weak. Clone size, where shown, is once, few, many, or a class for clones that have expanded.

length | J | size | D | V | CDR3 | DNA
16 | TRBJ2-1 | NA | TRBD1 | TRBV6-1 | CASSDPLRDRYNEQFF | TGTGCCAGCAGTGATCCCCTAAGGGACAGGTACAATGAGCAGTTCTTC
16 | TRBJ2-1 | NA | TRBD2 | TRBV6-1 | CASSEGLAGRYNEQFF | TGTGCCAGCAGTGAAGGACTAGCGGGACGCTACAATGAGCAGTTCTTC
14 | TRBJ2-7 | NA | NA | TRBV4-3 | CASSQDGAWDEQYF | TGCGCCAGCAGCCAAGATGGTGCTTGGGACGAGCAGTACTTC
17 | TRBJ1-2 | NA | TRBD1 | TRBV10-3 | CAISALRTGGREYGYTF | TGTGCCATCAGTGCCCTCCGGACAGGGGGTAGAGAGTATGGCTACACCTTC
13 | TRBJ1-1 | NA | NA | TRBV4-1 | CASRLTGNTEAFF | TGCGCCAGCAGACTTACAGGGAACACTGAAGCTTTCTTT
15 | TRBJ2-5 | NA | TRBD2 | TRBV7-2 | CASSLRSGSEETQYF | TGTGCCAGCAGCTTACGTAGCGGGAGCGAGGAGACCCAGTACTTC
13 | TRBJ1-5 | NA | NA | TRBV30 | CAWSRQPNQPQHF | TGTGCCTGGAGCCGACAGCCCAATCAGCCCCAGCATTTT
14 | TRBJ2-3 | NA | NA | TRBV2 | CASGELGRADTQYF | TGTGCCAGTGGGGAACTAGGCAGGGCAGATACGCAGTATTTT
16 | TRBJ2-1 | NA | TRBD2 | TRBV5-1 | CASSLLAGSSYNEQFF | TGCGCCAGCAGCTTATTAGCGGGTAGCTCCTACAATGAGCAGTTCTTC
18 | TRBJ1-1 | NA | NA | TRBV19 | CASRRTRDLDLVGTEAFF | TGTGCCAGTAGACGAACGAGGGACCTGGATCTCGTGGGCACTGAAGCTTTCTTT
14 | TRBJ1-6 | NA | NA | TRBV5-1 | CASSPGQGNSPLHF | TGCGCCAGCAGCCCGGGGCAGGGTAATTCACCCCTCCACTTT
15 | TRBJ1-4 | NA | TRBD1 | TRBV11-2 | CASTITGDRYEKLFF | TGTGCCAGCACCATAACAGGGGATCGTTACGAAAAACTGTTTTTT
15 | TRBJ2-5 | NA | NA | TRBV11-1 | CASSFLFRDQETQYF | TGTGCCAGCAGCTTTCTTTTCCGGGACCAAGAGACCCAGTACTTC
14 | TRBJ1-1 | NA | NA | TRBV7-2 | CASRQQVTNTEAFF | TGTGCCAGCAGGCAACAGGTTACGAACACTGAAGCTTTCTTT
14 | TRBJ2-5 | NA | NA | TRBV7-9 | CASSPAFFGETQYF | TGTGCCAGCAGCCCGGCCTTCTTTGGAGAGACCCAGTACTTC
13 | TRBJ2-3 | NA | NA | TRBV5-1 | CASSLQGTDTQYF | TGCGCCAGCAGCCTACAGGGTACAGATACGCAGTATTTT
13 | TRBJ2-7 | NA | NA | TRBV7-8 | CASSLAPRNEQYF | TGTGCCAGCAGCTTAGCGCCTAGGAACGAGCAGTACTTC
17 | TRBJ2-7 | NA | TRBD1 | TRBV5-4 | CASSWRPTGGPSMEQYF | TGTGCCAGCAGCTGGAGGCCGACAGGGGGCCCCTCTATGGAGCAGTACTTC
13 | TRBJ1-6 | NA | NA | TRBV7-9 | CASSPSLYSPLHF | TGTGCCAGCAGCCCCTCCCTATATTCACCCCTCCACTTT
16 | TRBJ2-7 | NA | NA | TRBV28 | CASSFTTAGSSYEQYF | TGTGCCAGCAGTTTCACCACGGCGGGGAGCTCCTACGAGCAGTACTTC
17 | TRBJ2-7 | NA | NA | TRBV21-1 | CASSKEESGRTSYEQYF | TGTGCCAGCAGCAAAGAGGAGTCCGGGAGGACCTCCTACGAGCAGTACTTC
18 | TRBJ2-1 | once | TRBD2 | TRBV25-1 | CASKPTQGLAGGSYEQFF | TGTGCCAGCAAGCCAACTCAGGGACTAGCGGGAGGGTCGTATGAGCAGTTCTTC
12 | TRBJ2-5 | NA | NA | TRBV18 | CASSQGQETQYF | TGTGCCAGCTCACAGGGGCAAGAGACCCAGTACTTC
15 | TRBJ2-5 | NA | TRBD1 | TRBV10-3 | CAISEGTGGQETQYF | TGTGCCATCAGTGAGGGGACAGGGGGGCAAGAGACCCAGTACTTC
14 | TRBJ2-5 | NA | NA | TRBV5-1 | CASSLAADGETQYF | TGCGCCAGCAGCTTGGCCGCCGACGGAGAGACCCAGTACTTC
10 | TRBJ2-7 | NA | NA | TRBV28 | CASSLREQYF | TGTGCCAGCAGTTTGAGGGAGCAGTACTTC
12 | TRBJ2-7 | once | NA | TRBV28 | CASSERAYEQYF | TGTGCCAGCAGTGAAAGAGCCTACGAGCAGTACTTC
14 | TRBJ2-7 | once | TRBD1 | TRBV4-1 | CASSLSAGGAEQYF | TGCGCCAGCAGCCTCTCGGCAGGGGGCGCCGAGCAGTACTTC
15 | TRBJ2-3 | NA | TRBD2 | TRBV5-4 | CASSPASGSTDTQYF | TGTGCCAGCAGCCCTGCTAGCGGAAGCACAGATACGCAGTATTTT
14 | TRBJ1-1 | NA | NA | TRBV28 | CASSPQARDTEAFF | TGTGCCAGCAGTCCCCAGGCGAGGGACACTGAAGCTTTCTTT
13 | TRBJ2-4 | once | NA | TRBV5-1 | CASSLEGVDIQYF | TGCGCCAGCAGCTTAGAGGGAGTTGACATTCAGTACTTC
16 | TRBJ1-4 | NA | NA | TRBV18 | CASSLRQISTNEKLFF | TGTGCCAGCTCACTCAGACAGATATCAACTAATGAAAAACTGTTTTTT
15 | TRBJ2-5 | NA | TRBD1 | TRBV4-2 | CASSRGQGMKETQYF | TGTGCCAGCAGCCGGGGACAGGGGATGAAGGAGACCCAGTACTTC
15 | TRBJ1-2 | NA | NA | TRBV7-8 | CASSLGLTGFYGYTF | TGTGCCAGCAGCTTAGGCTTGACGGGCTTCTATGGCTACACCTTC
16 | TRBJ2-3 | NA | TRBD2 | TRBV6-6 | CASSRSTSGGTDTQYF | TGTGCCAGCAGTAGATCGACTAGCGGGGGCACAGATACGCAGTATTTT
14 | TRBJ1-2 | once | TRBD1 | TRBV2 | CASRRDRGGKGYTF | TGTGCCAGCAGGCGGGACAGGGGAGGAAAAGGCTACACCTTC